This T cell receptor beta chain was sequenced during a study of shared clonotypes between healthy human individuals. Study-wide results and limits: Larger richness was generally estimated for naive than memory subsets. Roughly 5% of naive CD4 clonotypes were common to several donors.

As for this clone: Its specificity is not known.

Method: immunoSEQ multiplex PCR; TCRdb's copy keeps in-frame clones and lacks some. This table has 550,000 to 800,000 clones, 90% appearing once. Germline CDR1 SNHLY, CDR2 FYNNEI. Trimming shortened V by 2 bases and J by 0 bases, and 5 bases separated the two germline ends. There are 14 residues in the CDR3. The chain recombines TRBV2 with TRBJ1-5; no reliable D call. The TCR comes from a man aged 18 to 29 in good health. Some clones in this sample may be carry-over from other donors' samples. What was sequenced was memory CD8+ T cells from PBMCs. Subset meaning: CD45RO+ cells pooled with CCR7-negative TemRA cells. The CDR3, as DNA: TGTGCCAGCAGTGAATGGGGTAGCAATCAGCCCCAGCATTTT. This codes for CASSEWGSNQPQHF.